This T cell receptor beta chain was recorded in a study of T-cell reconstitution after alpha-beta-depleted transplantation in children. This clonotype showed up many times. Unique molecular identifiers were incorporated when the TCRbeta library was constructed. A single record per CDR3 protein comes from TCRdb applying MiXCR to the PCR reads. Of under 350,000 distinct CDR3 sequences in the sample, over 8% are singletons; the top ten hold 10%. V dropped 6 bases and J dropped 1 base, with 16 bases sitting between them. CDR1 and CDR2 (germline): MNHNS, SASEGT. This CDR3 is built from 16 residues. This TCR came from a human donor who donated a stem cell graft to a child with SCID. This sequence joins TRBV6-1 and TRBJ2-1, with D maybe TRBD1 (6 bases). The starting material was PBMCs from the stem cell graft donor, obtained from the stem cell graft. CDR3 in amino acids: CASSPDTGKSYNEQFF. CDR3 nucleotides: TGTGCCAGCAGCCCAGATACAGGGAAGTCCTACAATGAGCAGTTCTTC.